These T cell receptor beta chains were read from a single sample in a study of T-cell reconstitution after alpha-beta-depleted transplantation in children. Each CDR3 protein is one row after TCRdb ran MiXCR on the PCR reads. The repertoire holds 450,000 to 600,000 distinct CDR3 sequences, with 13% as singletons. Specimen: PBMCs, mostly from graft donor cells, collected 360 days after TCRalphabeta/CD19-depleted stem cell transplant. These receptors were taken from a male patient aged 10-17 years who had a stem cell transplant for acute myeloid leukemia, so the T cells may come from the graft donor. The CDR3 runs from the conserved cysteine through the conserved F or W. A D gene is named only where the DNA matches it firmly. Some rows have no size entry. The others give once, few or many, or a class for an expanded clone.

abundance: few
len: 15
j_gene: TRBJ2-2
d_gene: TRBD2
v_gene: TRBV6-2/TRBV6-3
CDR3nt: TGTGCCAGCAGTTTTATAGCGGGAGTCACCGGGGAGCTGTTTTTT
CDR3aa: CASSFIAGVTGELFF

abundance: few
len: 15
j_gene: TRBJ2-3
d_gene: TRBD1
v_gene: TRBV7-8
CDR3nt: TGTGCCAGCAGCTTAGCCCTTGACAGGGATCATACGCAGTATTTT
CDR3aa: CASSLALDRDHTQYF

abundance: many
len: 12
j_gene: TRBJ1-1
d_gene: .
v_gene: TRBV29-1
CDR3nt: TGCAGCGTTGAAAAGATAGTGTCCGAAGCTTTCTTT
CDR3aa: CSVEKIVSEAFF

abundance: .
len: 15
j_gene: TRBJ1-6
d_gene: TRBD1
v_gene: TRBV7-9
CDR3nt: TGTGCCAGCAGCCCCTCGACCGGGACAGGGGCCGCAGTCCACTTT
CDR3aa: CASSPSTGTGAAVHF

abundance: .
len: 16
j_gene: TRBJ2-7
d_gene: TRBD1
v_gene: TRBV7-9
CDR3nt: TGTGCCAGCAGCTTAGGAAGGACAGGGAAGAGGTACGAGCAGTACTTC
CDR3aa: CASSLGRTGKRYEQYF

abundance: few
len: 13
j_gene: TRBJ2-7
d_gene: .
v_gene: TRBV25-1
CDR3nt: TGTGCCAGCAGCGTTGGAGGGCCCGTCGAGCAGTACTTC
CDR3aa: CASSVGGPVEQYF

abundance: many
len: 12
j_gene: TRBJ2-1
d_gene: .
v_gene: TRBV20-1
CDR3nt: TGCAGTGCGGGACCCTCCTACAATGAGCAGTTCTTC
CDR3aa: CSAGPSYNEQFF

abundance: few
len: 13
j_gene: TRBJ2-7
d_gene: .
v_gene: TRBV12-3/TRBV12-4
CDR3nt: TGTGCCAGCAACGGTAGGGGAGATTGGGAGCAGTACTTC
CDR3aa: CASNGRGDWEQYF

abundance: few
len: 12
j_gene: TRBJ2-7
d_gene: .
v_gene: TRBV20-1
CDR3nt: TGCAGTGCTGCCAGGGTAGCAGGGGAGCAGTACTTC
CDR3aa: CSAARVAGEQYF

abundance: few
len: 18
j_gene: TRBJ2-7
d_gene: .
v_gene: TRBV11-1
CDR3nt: TGTGCCAGCAGCCTAGCCCCCCTAATAAGCGAGAGCTCCTACGAGCAGTACTTC
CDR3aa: CASSLAPLISESSYEQYF

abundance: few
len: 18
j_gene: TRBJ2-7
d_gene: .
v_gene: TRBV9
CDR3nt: TGTGCCAGCAGCGTACGAGATATGGGACCGGAACGGGGCTACGAGCAGTACTTC
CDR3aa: CASSVRDMGPERGYEQYF